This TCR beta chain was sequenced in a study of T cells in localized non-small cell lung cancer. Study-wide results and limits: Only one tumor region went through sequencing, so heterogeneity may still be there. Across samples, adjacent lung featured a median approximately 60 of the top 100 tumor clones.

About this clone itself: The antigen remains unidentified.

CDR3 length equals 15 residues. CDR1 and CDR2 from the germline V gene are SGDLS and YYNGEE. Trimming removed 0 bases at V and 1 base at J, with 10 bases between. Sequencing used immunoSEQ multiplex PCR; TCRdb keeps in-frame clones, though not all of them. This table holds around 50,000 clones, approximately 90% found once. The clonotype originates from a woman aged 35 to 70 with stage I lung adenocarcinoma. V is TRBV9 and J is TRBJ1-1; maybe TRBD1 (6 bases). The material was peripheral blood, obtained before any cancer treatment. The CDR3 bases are TGTGCCAGCAGCGTAGTGGGGGCCTCGAACACTGAAGCTTTCTTT. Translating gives CASSVVGASNTEAFF.